A selection of T cell receptor beta chains follows, all from one sample in a study of PD-1 blockade in classical Hodgkin lymphoma. Using immunoSEQ multiplex PCR, the repertoire was profiled, and TCRdb retains in-frame clones only, with some absent. The sample lists 90,000 to 100,000 clones; about four fifths were seen once. The specimen comprised peripheral blood mononuclear cells (PBMCs), sampled before the second cycle of nivolumab. The receptors were sampled from a human donor with classical Hodgkin lymphoma. Both conserved end residues are part of each CDR3. Each record gives: clone size, J gene, V gene, D gene, CDR3 protein, CDR3 DNA. A D gene is named only where the DNA matches it firmly. For some rows the clone size is stated as once, few or many, or as a class when expanded; others skip it.

-	TRBJ2-2	TRBV9	-	CASSVGRTNTGELFF	TGTGCCAGCAGCGTTGGCCGGACGAACACCGGGGAGCTGTTTTTT
-	TRBJ2-3	TRBV5-6	-	CASSPMGGADTQYF	TGTGCCAGCAGCCCTATGGGCGGGGCAGATACGCAGTATTTT
-	TRBJ2-5	TRBV7-2	TRBD2	CASSTPTSGRGETQYF	TGTGCCAGCAGCACCCCGACTAGCGGGAGGGGTGAGACCCAGTACTTC
-	TRBJ2-1	TRBV20-1	-	CSAGRKEEQFF	TGCAGTGCTGGGAGAAAGGAAGAGCAGTTCTTC
-	TRBJ1-1	TRBV5-4	-	CASSLTGPTEAFF	TGTGCCAGCAGCTTGACAGGTCCCACTGAAGCTTTCTTT
-	TRBJ2-6	TRBV19	-	CASSIRTGSGANVLTF	TGTGCCAGTAGCATCCGTACAGGCTCTGGGGCCAACGTCCTGACTTTC
-	TRBJ2-2	TRBV14	-	CASSQDWSGTKNTGELFF	TGTGCCAGCAGCCAAGATTGGTCCGGGACCAAGAACACCGGGGAGCTGTTTTTT
many	TRBJ2-1	TRBV7-9	-	CASSLEGGPTNEQFF	TGTGCCAGCAGCTTAGAGGGAGGCCCAACCAATGAGCAGTTCTTC
-	TRBJ2-1	TRBV5-1	TRBD1	CASSLDGTGHGNEQFF	TGCGCCAGCAGCTTGGACGGGACAGGGCACGGGAATGAGCAGTTCTTC
once	TRBJ2-7	TRBV4-1	-	CASRRGPGVDEQYF	TGCGCCAGCAGGCGGGGGCCGGGGGTCGACGAGCAGTACTTC
-	TRBJ1-4	TRBV2	TRBD1	CASKTGGTNEKLFF	TGTGCCAGCAAGACAGGGGGGACTAATGAAAAACTGTTTTTT
-	TRBJ2-1	TRBV6-5	-	CASRDGPGRQFF	TGTGCCAGCAGAGATGGACCGGGTAGGCAGTTCTTC
-	TRBJ1-5	TRBV30	-	CAWSVGVQPNQPQHF	TGTGCCTGGAGTGTAGGCGTACAGCCCAATCAGCCCCAGCATTTT
-	TRBJ1-2	TRBV19	-	CASSSQTGYGYTF	TGTGCCAGTAGTTCGCAGACAGGATATGGCTACACCTTC
-	TRBJ2-2	TRBV4-1	-	CASSHGIGGPGELFF	TGCGCCAGCAGCCATGGTATCGGGGGACCGGGGGAGCTGTTTTTT